The 23 T cell receptor beta chains given below trace back to one sample, sequenced in a study of blood T cell repertoires in COVID-19. The table came from immunoSEQ multiplex PCR; TCRdb's copy has only in-frame clones and leaves some out. The sample carries tens of thousands of clones, roughly 88% recorded once. The sample taken for sequencing was peripheral blood. Receptors originate from a human donor in a cohort sampled during active COVID-19.

This sequence joins TRBV3-1 (or the pseudogene TRBV3-2) and TRBJ2-7, with 12 bases identical to TRBD2. With V trimmed by 1 base and J by 6 bases, 4 bases remained unmatched. The germline V gene has CDR1 LGHDT and CDR2 YNNKEL (reference sequence). CDR3 length equals 15 residues. CDR3 sequence reads: CASSQGASGRGEQYF. The CDR3 DNA sequence: TGTGCCAGCAGCCAAGGGGCTAGCGGGAGGGGCGAGCAGTACTTC.

V usage is TRBV7-9 and J usage is TRBJ2-3, with 10 bases aligning to TRBD1. The CDR3 has 17 residues. The germline CDR1 and CDR2 sequences are SEHNR and FQNEAQ (reference sequence). V shed 3 bases, J shed 6 bases, and the junction held 12 bases outside the gene matches. The CDR3 is CASSFPLDRGPEDTQYF. The CDR3 DNA is TGTGCCAGCAGCTTTCCCCTTGACAGGGGGCCGGAGGATACGCAGTATTTT. Full variable domain (outside the CDR3, taken from reference TRBV7-9 and TRBJ2-3): DTGVSQNPRHKITKRGQNVTFRCDPISEHNRLYWYRQTLGQGPEFLTYFQNEAQLEKSRLLSDRFSAERPKGSFSTLEIQRTEQGDSAMYLCASSFPLDRGPEDTQYFGPGTRLTVL.

The chain employs TRBV7-2 and TRBJ2-1; TRBD2 aligns across 7 bases. The CDR3 runs to 18 residues. Germline V gives CDR1 SGHTA, CDR2 FQGNSA. V lost 1 base and J lost 5; bases outside the gene matches: 14. The CDR3 DNA is TGTGCCAGCAGCTTAGTTCCCACTAGCGTCATGGCCAACAATGAGCAGTTCTTC. It is translated as CASSLVPTSVMANNEQFF.

The V and J genes are TRBV6-5 and TRBJ2-4, with 8 positions matching TRBD2. The junction had 4 bases not matched to a gene; V was cut back by 7 bases and J by 8 bases. This CDR3 spans 12 amino acids. Germline V gives CDR1 MNHEY, CDR2 SVGAGI. CDR3 nucleotides: TGTGCCAGCAAAGCCGGGGGGGACATTCAGTACTTC. This sequence encodes CASKAGGDIQYF.

This clone was detected once. This chain links TRBV6-5 with TRBJ1-1; 7 bases are a match to TRBD1. The germline CDR1 and CDR2 sequences are MNHEY and SVGAGI. CDR3 length equals 13 residues. Germline trimming cut 10 bases from V and 0 bases from J; bases unmatched to any gene: 5. CDR3 sequence: CATRDSMNTEAFF. CDR3 nucleotide sequence: TGTGCCACCCGGGACAGCATGAACACTGAAGCTTTCTTT.

The chain recombines TRBV18 with TRBJ2-1; TRBD2 matches 11 bases. CDR1 KGHSH and CDR2 LQKENI come from the germline V gene. This CDR3 region has 16 residues. Trimming cost V 3 bases and J 1 base; bases outside gene matches: 2. As DNA, the CDR3 is TGTGCCAGCTCACCGGGACTAGCGGCTTCCTACAATGAGCAGTTCTTC. Translation: CASSPGLAASYNEQFF.

This clone was recorded only once. The chain links TRBV27 to TRBJ2-2; 13 bases are a match to TRBD2. CDR3 length equals 18 residues. Losses at the gene ends were 5 bases for V and 4 bases for J; bases not matched to a gene: 10. CDR1 is MNHEY, CDR2 SMNVEV, per germline (reference sequence). CDR3 in amino acids: CASSLLGLAGVSTGELFF. For the CDR3, the DNA is TGTGCCAGCAGTCTTCTTGGACTAGCGGGAGTCAGCACCGGGGAGCTGTTTTTT.

This sequence joins TRBV28 and TRBJ1-2; D unclear. Trimming shortened V by 1 base and J by 5 bases, and 5 bases separated the two germline ends. Germline V gene data show CDR1 as MDHEN and CDR2 as SYDVKM. The CDR3 is made up of 12 amino acids. The CDR3 DNA reads TGTGCCAGCAGTTTATCGGAGTATGGCTACACCTTC. Translated, it gives CASSLSEYGYTF.

The chain recombines TRBV7-2 with TRBJ2-3; TRBD1 matches 8 bases. The CDR3 sequence is 12 residues long. Germline V gene data show CDR1 as SGHTA and CDR2 as FQGNSA. Trimming cost V 6 bases and J 6 bases; bases outside gene matches: 2. The CDR3 spells CASRNRGDTQYF. As DNA, the CDR3 is TGTGCCAGCAGGAACAGGGGGGATACGCAGTATTTT.

The chain joins TRBV2 to TRBJ1-5, with TRBD1 as a possible D gene (6 bases). Germline CDR1 reads SNHLY; CDR2 reads FYNNEI. The ends were cut back, 4 bases at V and 3 bases at J, with 13 bases in the middle. This CDR3 has 15 amino acids. Here the CDR3 DNA reads TGTGCCAGCAGTGCCTCGGGACACACCAATCAGCCCCAGCATTTT. Encoded protein: CASSASGHTNQPQHF.

The chain combines TRBV29-1 with TRBJ1-4; D unresolved. CDR1 is SQVTM and CDR2 is ANQGSEA in the germline V gene. The CDR3 has 12 residues. Trimming took off 1 base at V and 8 bases at J, with 8 bases between the two ends. The CDR3 nucleotides read TGCAGCGTTGAAGTTCCTCCGGAAAAACTGTTTTTT. Protein: CSVEVPPEKLFF.

This chain links TRBV5-1 with TRBJ2-5, with 8 bases identical to TRBD2. Unmatched junction bases numbered 8, after V lost 0 bases and J lost 4 bases. CDR3 length: 16 amino acids. Germline V gives CDR1 SGHRS, CDR2 YFSETQ. The CDR3 loop is CASSLGSRREVETQYF. CDR3 in DNA: TGCGCCAGCAGCTTGGGGTCAAGGCGGGAGGTAGAGACCCAGTACTTC.

CDR3 in amino acids: CASSDIETGAYEKLFF. The CDR3 DNA sequence: TGTGCCAGCAGTGACATCGAGACAGGGGCTTACGAAAAACTGTTTTTT. The rearrangement links TRBV6-1 to TRBJ1-4; 8 positions match TRBD1. V gave up 3 bases and J gave up 8 bases; unmatched junction bases: 11. CDR1 MNHNS and CDR2 SASEGT come from the germline V gene. The CDR3 runs 16 residues.

The rearrangement links TRBV3-1 (or the pseudogene TRBV3-2) to TRBJ1-5, with no clear D. Trimming removed 0 bases from V and 6 bases from J, with 6 bases in between. The CDR3 runs 13 residues. The germline V gene has CDR1 LGHDT and CDR2 YNNKEL (reference sequence). The CDR3 coding sequence is TGTGCCAGCAGCCAAGACCGGTTTCAGCCCCAGCATTTT. The encoded protein is CASSQDRFQPQHF.

V usage is TRBV30 and J usage is TRBJ1-5; D is uncertain. With 2 bases removed from V and 7 bases from J, the gap between germline ends came to 12 bases. Germline V gives CDR1 GTSNPN, CDR2 SVGIG (reference sequence). The CDR3 runs 13 residues. The CDR3 nucleotides read TGTGCCTGGAGTCTGTCAGGCTGGCAGCCCCAGCATTTT. Protein: CAWSLSGWQPQHF.

This sequence joins TRBV6-6 and TRBJ2-1, with D unclear. The V end was cut by 7 bases, the J end by 7 bases, with 8 bases between. The CDR3 loop spans 11 amino acids. Germline lookup yields CDR1 MNHNY and CDR2 SVGAGI (reference sequence). CDR3 sequence (DNA): TGTGCCAGCACCCAGTGGAATGAGCAGTTCTTC. This gives the protein CASTQWNEQFF.

The chain joins TRBV21-1 to TRBJ2-5; TRBD2 reflects the table's D call only, with no check against the DNA. TRBV21-1 is termed a pseudogene. The CDR3 sequence is 15 residues long. The CDR3 spells CANPSGRAEAETQYF. The CDR3 nucleotides read TGTGCCAACCCAAGTGGGCGGGCCGAGGCGGAGACCCAGTACTTC.

This clone was counted between two and nine times. V is TRBV30 and J is TRBJ2-7; 7 bases fit TRBD2. V was pared by 4 bases and J by 3 bases, with 0 bases of the junction left unmatched. The CDR3 sequence is 11 residues long. Germline CDR1 is GTSNPN and CDR2 is SVGIG (reference sequence). CDR3: CAWKRGYEQYF. The CDR3 nucleotides are TGTGCCTGGAAGCGGGGCTACGAGCAGTACTTC.

The chain uses TRBV9 and TRBJ1-3; TRBD1 is a possible D gene (6 bases). Germline V gene data show CDR1 as SGDLS and CDR2 as YYNGEE. The CDR3 runs to 16 residues. V was shortened by 4 bases and J by 0 bases, with 14 bases between the two germline ends. The CDR3: CASSQGTQLSGNTIYF. The CDR3 nucleotides are TGTGCCAGCAGCCAAGGGACACAGCTCTCTGGAAACACCATATATTTT.

CDR3 residues: CASSLRPGGQFNEKLFF. CDR3 DNA sequence: TGTGCCAGCAGCTTACGGCCCGGGGGACAGTTTAATGAAAAACTGTTTTTT. The gene calls are TRBV11-2 and TRBJ1-4; TRBD1 agrees at 7 bases. J gave up 4 bases and V 2 bases, and 10 bases lay outside the gene matches. Germline CDR1 SGHAT, CDR2 FQNNGV. The CDR3 has 17 residues.

The rearrangement links TRBV2 to TRBJ2-7, with 7 bases fitting TRBD1. Germline CDR1 SNHLY, CDR2 FYNNEI. Unmatched junction bases numbered 8, after V lost 4 bases and J lost 2 bases. CDR3 length: 15 residues. CDR3 nucleotide sequence: TGTGCCAGCAGTGTCGACCGGGACAGCCCCTACGAGCAGTACTTC. The encoded protein is CASSVDRDSPYEQYF.

The V gene is TRBV4-1, the J gene TRBJ1-2; D unresolved. From germline, CDR1 is MGHRA and CDR2 YSYEKL. V was shortened by 0 bases and J by 2 bases, with 10 bases between the two germline ends. The CDR3 loop spans 15 amino acids. For the CDR3, the DNA is TGCGCCAGCAGCCAAGATCAGGTCACGAACTATGGCTACACCTTC. Its translation is CASSQDQVTNYGYTF.

The chain is built from TRBV7-9 and TRBJ1-1; tentative D call: TRBD1 (6 bases). Per germline, CDR1 SEHNR and CDR2 FQNEAQ (reference sequence). The CDR3 spans 15 residues. V lost 6 bases and J lost 4, with 18 bases in between. Written as DNA, the CDR3 is TGTGCCAGCAGTTCAACAAATCAGGGGTTCACTGAAGCTTTCTTT. It specifies CASSSTNQGFTEAFF.